One and the same sample provided the 6 T cell receptor beta chains below, sequenced in a study of PD-1 blockade in classical Hodgkin lymphoma. The data were produced by immunoSEQ multiplex PCR, yet TCRdb's version contains in-frame clones alone and is incomplete. The sample comprises 10,000 to 15,000 clones, almost 90% of which are singletons, and 0.5% rests with the top ten. Every single patient, without exception, relapsed after autologous stem cell transplantation, and brentuximab vedotin exposure varied. From thawed PBMCs, CD4+ T cells were purified using magnetic negative selection. Sample: CD4+ T cells from blood, taken at baseline. The receptors derive from a human donor with classical Hodgkin lymphoma.

J is TRBJ1-4 and V is TRBV5-1, with 7 positions matching TRBD1. Germline CDR1 and CDR2: SGHRS and YFSETQ. Trimming removed 3 bases from V and 4 bases from J; junction bases left unmatched: 6. This CDR3 comprises 15 residues. The CDR3 DNA is TGCGCCAGCAGCTCGCAGGGGGTCGTTAATGAAAAACTGTTTTTT. The encoded protein is CASSSQGVVNEKLFF.

The chain is built from TRBV28 and TRBJ2-6; 8 nucleotides match TRBD1. The CDR3 extends over 14 amino acids. Per the germline V gene, CDR1 is MDHEN and CDR2 is SYDVKM. J was trimmed by 4 bases and V by 7 bases; bases with no gene match: 3. CDR3 in amino acids: CASTQGAGANVLTF. As DNA, the CDR3 is TGTGCCAGCACCCAGGGGGCCGGGGCCAACGTCCTGACTTTC.

V and J are TRBV7-2 and TRBJ1-4, with 10 nucleotides matching TRBD1. V shed 3 bases and J 8 bases; nucleotides not matched to a gene: 6. The germline CDR1 and CDR2 sequences are SGHTA and FQGNSA. The length of the CDR3 is 15 residues. CDR3 DNA: TGTGCCAGCAGCTTTTTTGGGACAGGGGACGAAAAACTGTTTTTT. Residues: CASSFFGTGDEKLFF.

This chain links TRBV15 with TRBJ2-2; 7 positions agree with TRBD1. The germline CDR1 and CDR2 sequences are LNHNV and YYDKDF (reference sequence). Trimming cost V 4 bases and J 6 bases; bases outside gene matches: 5. This CDR3 region has 14 residues. The DNA of the CDR3 is TGTGCCACCAGCAAACTTGACAGGGCCGGGGAGCTGTTTTTT. Residues: CATSKLDRAGELFF.

The rearrangement links TRBV10-3 to TRBJ1-1, with 11 bases matching TRBD1. Germline V lookup: CDR1 ENHRY, CDR2 SYGVKD. The CDR3 has 14 amino acids. The V and J ends lost 6 bases and 5 bases, in that order; junction bases with no gene match: 5. The CDR3 is CAISGQGAGTEAFF. CDR3 nucleotides: TGTGCCATCAGCGGACAGGGGGCAGGTACTGAAGCTTTCTTT.

V usage is TRBV15 and J usage is TRBJ2-1, with 10 nucleotides matching TRBD2. Trimming at V came to 0 bases and at J to 6 bases, leaving 5 bases not matched to a gene. The CDR3 consists of 16 residues. Germline values: CDR1 LNHNV, CDR2 YYDKDF (reference sequence). The CDR3 loop is CATSRDQLAGANEQFF. CDR3 DNA sequence: TGTGCCACCAGCAGAGATCAGCTAGCGGGAGCCAATGAGCAGTTCTTC.